Sequencing of this T cell receptor (beta chain) was carried out in a study of blood T cell repertoires in COVID-19. Study details: Italy, Spain and the United States were the sources of the convalescent and acute COVID-19 samples.

As originally analysed: By means of reference gene primer amplification, nucleated cell counts were estimated. Sequencing used immunoSEQ multiplex PCR; TCRdb keeps in-frame clones, though not all of them. The V and J calls and the clone size are those of that table, but D and trimming were determined from the DNA. The sample yields over 85,000 clones, 70% to 85% seen once. The sequence was collected from a man in his sixties with acute or convalescent COVID-19. Source material: peripheral blood.

CDR3 DNA sequence: TGCGCCAGCAGCCAGCTGACAGCGAACACTGAAGCTTTCTTT. This sequence encodes CASSQLTANTEAFF. V and J are TRBV4-1 and TRBJ1-1; a weak D match, TRBD1 (5 bases). This CDR3 spans 14 amino acids. Germline CDR1 and CDR2: MGHRA and YSYEKL. V lost 3 bases and J 1 base, leaving 9 bases between the germline ends.